One and the same sample provided the 3 T cell receptor beta chains below, sequenced in a study of tumor-infiltrating lymphocytes in oesophageal squamous cell carcinoma. MiXCR, run by TCRdb on the PCR reads, gives a single entry per CDR3 protein. The sample lists under 20,000 distinct CDR3 sequences; nearly 45% were seen once. Sequencing was performed on esophageal tumor tissue. Source of these receptors: a male donor with esophageal squamous cell carcinoma.

As to this clonotype: This may stem from a read error, because a much larger clone lies one nucleotide away. V is TRBV5-1 and J is TRBJ2-7; D not resolved. Trimming took 0 bases from V and 7 from J, leaving 20 bases between them. The CDR3 is made up of 16 amino acids. From germline, CDR1 is SGHRS and CDR2 YFSETQ. For the CDR3, the DNA is TGCGCCAGCAGCTTGGATGAGGCGAGCTCCTACAATGAGCAGTACTTC. This sequence encodes CASSLDEASSYNEQYF.

This clonotype was recorded at least ten times. The gene calls are TRBV6-6 and TRBJ1-1; no clear D gene. Germline V gene sequence: CDR1 MNHNY, CDR2 SVGAGI (reference sequence). There are 14 residues in the CDR3. Trimming removed 2 bases from V and 1 base from J, with 8 bases in between. CDR3 loop: CASSYEGKNTEAFF. In nucleotides, the CDR3 is TGTGCCAGCAGTTACGAGGGCAAGAACACTGAAGCTTTCTTT.

This clonotype is labeled as medium-sized (0.01 to 0.1%). The rearrangement links TRBV7-3 to TRBJ2-3; TRBD1 matches 7 bases. Germline CDR1 is SGHTA and CDR2 is FQGTGA. J was trimmed by 0 bases and V by 4 bases; bases with no gene match: 4. CDR3 length: 15 residues. CDR3 nucleotide sequence: TGTGCCAGCAGCTACGACAGGGAGAGCACAGATACGCAGTATTTT. Residues: CASSYDRESTDTQYF.